These T cell receptor beta chains were read from a single sample in a study of blood T cell repertoires in COVID-19. TCRdb's copy holds only in-frame clones and misses some; the assay was immunoSEQ multiplex PCR. Among 75,000 to 95,000 clones, approximately 80% were seen once, and the ten largest hold under 20%. The sequenced sample consisted of peripheral blood. These receptors originate from an elderly man with active or convalescent COVID-19. Each CDR3 is given without its conserved first and last residue. Only part of the rows carry a size: once, few, many, or a class if the clone is expanded.

j_call | v_call | clone_size | cdr3_length | cdr3_aa
TRBJ1-6 | TRBV2 | NA | 13 | ASRPYRRFNSPLH
TRBJ2-2 | TRBV7-9 | NA | 11 | ASGPLNTGELF
TRBJ2-3 | TRBV10-2 | NA | 14 | ASSGRDSMSTDTQY
TRBJ1-5 | TRBV19 | NA | 15 | ASSSGTGGNSNQPQH
TRBJ1-1 | TRBV11-3 | NA | 11 | ASSLVTGTEAF
TRBJ2-4 | TRBV30 | NA | 11 | AWQLQGVYIQY
TRBJ1-3 | TRBV5-4 | once | 12 | ASSAGDSGNTIY
TRBJ1-2 | TRBV7-6 | NA | 10 | ASSAAGFGYT
TRBJ1-1 | TRBV3-1/TRBV3-2 | NA | 12 | ASSQSSGGTEAF
TRBJ2-1 | TRBV30 | NA | 15 | AWTKVGRLGSYNEQF
TRBJ2-1 | TRBV24-1 | once | 16 | ATSRTGGDLSSYNEQF
TRBJ1-2 | TRBV5-1 | NA | 12 | ASSPGQGDYGYT
TRBJ2-1 | TRBV7-9 | NA | 13 | ASSLDGRAYNEQF
TRBJ1-1 | TRBV19 | NA | 13 | ASSIDRRGYTEAF
TRBJ2-4 | TRBV5-1 | NA | 14 | ASSLLTGGAKNIQY
TRBJ2-3 | TRBV6-2/TRBV6-3 | NA | 13 | ASSYSAGNTDTQY
TRBJ2-1 | TRBV24-1 | NA | 13 | ATSDDPKGGNEQF
TRBJ2-1 | TRBV19 | NA | 13 | ASSIQDSSYNEQF
TRBJ1-4 | TRBV7-9 | NA | 10 | ASSLVSGKLF
TRBJ1-2 | TRBV24-1 | NA | 13 | ATSDYDRGVYGYT
TRBJ2-3 | TRBV6-1 | NA | 15 | ASSESVTSGLTDTQY
TRBJ2-1 | TRBV18 | NA | 15 | ASSPPRFGTGSNEQF
TRBJ1-1 | TRBV3-1/TRBV3-2 | NA | 12 | ASSSRDRETEAF
TRBJ2-3 | TRBV5-1 | NA | 12 | ASSWAGGSDTQY
TRBJ2-3 | TRBV5-1 | NA | 16 | ASSSLAGGVPFTDTQY
TRBJ2-3 | TRBV18 | once | 10 | ASSPRTDTQY
TRBJ1-2 | TRBV7-9 | once | 12 | ASSFSDFRYGYT
TRBJ1-4 | TRBV5-1 | NA | 14 | ASTDSPQGTNEKLF
TRBJ1-3 | TRBV30 | NA | 11 | AWGNGGGHTIY
TRBJ1-5 | TRBV18 | NA | 14 | ASSPWAGNSNQPQH
TRBJ1-6 | TRBV3-1/TRBV3-2 | NA | 14 | ASSQLPDTYNSPLH
TRBJ1-1 | TRBV24-1 | NA | 12 | ATSDPTLGTEAF
TRBJ2-3 | TRBV5-1 | NA | 12 | ASGRGTDTDTQY
TRBJ2-5 | TRBV2 | NA | 14 | ASSPPPRGGQETQY
TRBJ1-1 | TRBV19 | NA | 12 | ASIGTGTMTEAF
TRBJ1-1 | TRBV5-1 | NA | 14 | ASSLAGFVMNTEAF
TRBJ1-1 | TRBV6-5 | once | 12 | ASSYLAGATEAF
TRBJ1-5 | TRBV28 | once | 13 | ASTLLGELNQPQH
TRBJ1-2 | TRBV24-1 | NA | 11 | ATSDFPGYGYT
TRBJ2-3 | TRBV10-1 | few | 16 | ASSESTLGRGVSDTQY
TRBJ1-4 | TRBV6-5 | NA | 12 | ASRPGFWDEKLF
TRBJ1-2 | TRBV19 | NA | 12 | ASSDRRYNYGYT
TRBJ1-3 | TRBV5-1 | NA | 14 | ASSLAGVERGNTIY
TRBJ1-1 | TRBV30 | NA | 11 | AWDPAGGTEAF
TRBJ2-2 | TRBV7-6 | NA | 13 | ASSLVGANTGELF
TRBJ2-5 | TRBV11-1 | NA | 11 | ASSARSQETQY
TRBJ1-2 | TRBV6-5 | NA | 13 | ASRPMEQANYGYT
TRBJ1-2 | TRBV30 | NA | 10 | AWVRTAYGYT
TRBJ1-1 | TRBV29-1 | NA | 13 | SVASGGRLNTEAF
TRBJ2-3 | TRBV5-1 | NA | 13 | ASNIAGGRADTQY
TRBJ1-4 | TRBV5-5 | once | 13 | ASSFRVATNEKLF
TRBJ1-4 | TRBV6-5 | NA | 13 | ASSSSGTGNEKLF
TRBJ2-2 | TRBV7-7 | NA | 14 | ASSLASGTDTGELF
TRBJ1-2 | TRBV3-1/TRBV3-2 | NA | 13 | ASSRDRAGYYGYT
TRBJ1-5 | TRBV15 | NA | 12 | ATSRRDWDQPQH
TRBJ2-2 | TRBV28 | NA | 14 | ASSSGGDYTVGELF
TRBJ2-3 | TRBV4-2 | NA | 14 | ASSLSGSGIADTQY
TRBJ2-3 | TRBV19 | NA | 14 | ASSPLAVPRTDTQY
TRBJ2-1 | TRBV13 | NA | 15 | ASSLDPGTRGPNEQF